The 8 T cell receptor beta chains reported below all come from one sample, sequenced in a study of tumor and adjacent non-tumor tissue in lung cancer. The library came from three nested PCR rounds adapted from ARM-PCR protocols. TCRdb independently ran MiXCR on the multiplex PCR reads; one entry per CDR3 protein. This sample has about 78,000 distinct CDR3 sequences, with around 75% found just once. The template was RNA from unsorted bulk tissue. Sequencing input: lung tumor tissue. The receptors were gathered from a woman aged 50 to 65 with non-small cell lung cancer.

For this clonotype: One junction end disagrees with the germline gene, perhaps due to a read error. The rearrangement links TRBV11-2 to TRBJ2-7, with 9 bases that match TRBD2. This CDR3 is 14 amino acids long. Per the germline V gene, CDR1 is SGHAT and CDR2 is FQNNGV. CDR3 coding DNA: TGTGCCAGCAACTCATTAGCGGGAGTAGGAGAGCAGTACTTT. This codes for CASNSLAGVGEQYF.

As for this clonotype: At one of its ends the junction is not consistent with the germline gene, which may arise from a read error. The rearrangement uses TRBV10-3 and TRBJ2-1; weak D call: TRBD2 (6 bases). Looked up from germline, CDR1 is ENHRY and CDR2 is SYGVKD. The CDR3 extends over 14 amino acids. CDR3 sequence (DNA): TGTACCATCAGTGAGTCGGGGGAAAACAATCAGCAGTTCTTC. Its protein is CTISESGENNQQFF.

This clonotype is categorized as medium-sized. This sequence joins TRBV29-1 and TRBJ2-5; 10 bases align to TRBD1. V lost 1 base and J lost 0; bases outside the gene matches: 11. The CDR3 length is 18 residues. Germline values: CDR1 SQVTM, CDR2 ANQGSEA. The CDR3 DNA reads TGCAGCGTTGAAGGGGACAGGGGCAAGCTGCGAAACCAAGAGACCCAGTACTTC. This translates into CSVEGDRGKLRNQETQYF.

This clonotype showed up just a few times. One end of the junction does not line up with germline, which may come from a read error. CDR3 protein: CASRTGNDNEQLF. The CDR3 DNA reads as TGTGCCAGCAGGACAGGGAACGACAATGAGCAGTTATTT. The chain combines TRBV6-6 with TRBJ2-1, with TRBD1 identical over 7 bases. The CDR3 length is 13 residues. Germline V gives CDR1 MNHNY, CDR2 SVGAGI (reference sequence).

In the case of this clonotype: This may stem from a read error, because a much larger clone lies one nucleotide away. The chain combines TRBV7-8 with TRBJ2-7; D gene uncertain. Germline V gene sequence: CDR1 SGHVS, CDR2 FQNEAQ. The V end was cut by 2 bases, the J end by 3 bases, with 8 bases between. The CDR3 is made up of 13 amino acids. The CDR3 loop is CASSLTPNYEQYF. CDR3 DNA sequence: TGTGCCAGCAGCTTAACACCCAACTACGAGCAGTACTTC.

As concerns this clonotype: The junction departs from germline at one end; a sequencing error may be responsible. DNA of the CDR3: TGTCCCAGCAATCCACGACCCGAGACAGTGGGTTCTGGGGCCAACGTCCTGACTTTC. Translated, it gives CPSNPRPETVGSGANVLTF. The chain carries TRBV6-5 and TRBJ2-6; the D gene is possibly TRBD1 (5 bases). The CDR3 totals 19 residues. Germline V gene sequence: CDR1 MNHEY, CDR2 SVGAGI.

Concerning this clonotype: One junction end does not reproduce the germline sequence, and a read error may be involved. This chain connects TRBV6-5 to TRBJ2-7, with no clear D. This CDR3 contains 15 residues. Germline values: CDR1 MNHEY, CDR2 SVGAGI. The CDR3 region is CDSRLLLRNSYEQYF. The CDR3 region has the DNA TGTGACAGCAGGCTCTTATTGCGGAACTCCTACGAGCAGTACTTC.

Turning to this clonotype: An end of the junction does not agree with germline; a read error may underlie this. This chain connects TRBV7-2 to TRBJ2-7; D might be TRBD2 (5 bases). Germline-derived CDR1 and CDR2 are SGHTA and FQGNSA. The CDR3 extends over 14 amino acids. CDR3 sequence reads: CASSLASVSYEQYF. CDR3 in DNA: TGTGCCAGCAGCTTAGCTAGCGTTTCCTACGAGCAGTATTTC. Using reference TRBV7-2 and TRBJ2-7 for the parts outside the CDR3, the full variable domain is GAGVSQSPSNKVTEKGKDVELRCDPISGHTALYWYRQSLGQGLEFLIYFQGNSAPDKSGLPSDRFSAERTGGSVSTLTIQRTQQEDSAVYLCASSLASVSYEQYFGPGTRLTVT.